One sample yielded the 22 T cell receptor beta chains listed below, sequenced in a study of patients and donors after allogeneic stem cell transplantation. TCRdb independently ran MiXCR on the RT-PCR reads; one entry per CDR3 protein. The data contain roughly 960,000 distinct CDR3 sequences, about a sixth of them singletons. The sample comprised blood, either unsorted or a sorted T cell fraction (not recorded which). These receptors were obtained from a human donor who was either an allogeneic HSCT recipient or a stem cell or donor lymphocyte infusion donor (not recorded which). It is not recorded whose cells these are; they may come from a transplant donor.

The chain couples TRBV29-1 to TRBJ2-1; 8 bases are shared with TRBD1. The V and J ends lost 5 bases and 0 bases, in that order; junction bases with no gene match: 6. CDR3 size: 15 residues. In germline, CDR1 is SQVTM, CDR2 ANQGSEA. This CDR3 is CSVPQGAVSYNEQFF. For the CDR3, the DNA is TGCAGCGTTCCCCAGGGGGCGGTCTCCTACAATGAGCAGTTCTTC.

This sequence joins TRBV5-1 and TRBJ1-3; the D is unclear. The CDR3 consists of 16 residues. V lost 2 bases, J lost 4 bases, and 16 bases lay in between. Germline CDR1 is SGHRS and CDR2 is YFSETQ. The CDR3 loop reads CASSFESPRGGNTIYF. Here the CDR3 DNA reads TGCGCCAGCAGCTTTGAGTCACCCCGCGGAGGAAACACCATATATTTT.

This sequence joins TRBV12-3 or TRBV12-4 and TRBJ2-3, with a tentative D call TRBD2 (6 bases). The CDR3 runs to 14 residues. V lost 3 bases and J lost 7, with 14 bases in between. The CDR3 bases are TGTGCCAGCAGTTTGGGGACGGGGGATAATACGCAGTATTTT. This translates into CASSLGTGDNTQYF.

The chain recombines TRBV11-3 with TRBJ2-7, with 7 bases aligning to TRBD1. The J segment lost 0 bases and the V segment lost 3 bases, leaving 8 bases of the junction unmatched. The CDR3 length is 16 residues. CDR1 is SGHNT and CDR2 is YENEEA in the germline V gene. CDR3 sequence (DNA): TGTGCCAGCAGCTTTGGTATGGGGACAGCCTCCTACGAGCAGTACTTC. Protein sequence: CASSFGMGTASYEQYF.

This CDR3 reads CASSPSRQGLIGYTF. In nucleotides, the CDR3 is TGTGCCAGCAGTCCAAGTCGGCAGGGGTTGATTGGCTACACCTTC. The chain carries TRBV12-3 or TRBV12-4 and TRBJ1-2; perhaps TRBD1 as D (6 bases). CDR3 length: 15 residues. The V end was cut by 5 bases, the J end by 7 bases, with 20 bases between.

V usage is TRBV30 and J usage is TRBJ2-7; D is unclear. In germline, CDR1 is GTSNPN, CDR2 SVGIG (reference sequence). CDR3 size: 15 residues. The V end lost 2 bases, the J end lost 1 base, and 15 bases lay between the germline ends. This CDR3 is CAWSKVQKFSYEQYF. The CDR3 region has the DNA TGTGCCTGGAGTAAGGTACAGAAATTTTCCTACGAGCAGTACTTC.

This clonotype was picked up a small number of times. Germline is not matched at one junction end, which may reflect a read error. J is TRBJ1-5 and V is TRBV24-1; TRBD1 matches at 8 bases. The CDR3 is 16 residues long. Looked up from germline, CDR1 is KGHDR and CDR2 is SFDVKD. Here the CDR3 DNA reads TGTGCCACCAGTGATCATAAGACAGGGGTCAATCACCCCCAGCATTTT. Its translation is CATSDHKTGVNHPQHF.

V usage is TRBV18 and J usage is TRBJ1-4; possibly TRBD1 for D (6 bases). The germline V gene has CDR1 KGHSH and CDR2 LQKENI. This CDR3 spans 16 amino acids. V lost 7 bases and J 0 bases, leaving 15 bases between the germline ends. The DNA for the CDR3 is TGTGCCAGCTTACACAACGACAGGTCAACTAATGAAAAACTGTTTTTT. Translation: CASLHNDRSTNEKLFF.

The chain has TRBV5-4 and TRBJ2-5; D perhaps matches TRBD2 (6 bases). This CDR3 region has 13 residues. The germline CDR1 and CDR2 sequences are SGHNT and YYREEE (reference sequence). Between the trimmed V and J ends, which lost 5 bases and 2 bases, there was a span of 10 bases. CDR3 protein: CASRPGVQETQYF. For the CDR3, the DNA is TGTGCCAGCAGGCCGGGGGTACAAGAGACCCAGTACTTC.

The CDR3 coding sequence is TGTGCCAGCAGTCCTCCCCTATTCGAGGAGACCCAGTACTTC. Translation gives CASSPPLFEETQYF. This chain links TRBV12-3 or TRBV12-4 with TRBJ2-5; D is ambiguous. This CDR3 comprises 14 residues. Trimming left V 5 bases short and J 5 bases short, with 15 bases between.

The V and J genes are TRBV6-2 or TRBV6-3 and TRBJ2-7; the match to TRBD1 covers 7 bases. The V gene's germline CDR1 is MNHEY and CDR2 SVGEGT. After removal of 6 bases from V and 6 bases from J, the junction contained 14 bases not matched to a gene. This CDR3 spans 15 amino acids. Written as DNA, the CDR3 is TGTGCCAGCAGAACAGACAGGGTAATATCTGCCGAGCAGTACTTC. It specifies CASRTDRVISAEQYF.

This clonotype has ten or more counts. Mismatch with germline at one junction end may stem from a read error. This chain joins TRBV5-1 and TRBJ1-1; D is unresolved. The CDR3 loop spans 14 amino acids. Germline-derived CDR1 and CDR2 are SGHRS and YFSETQ. The CDR3 coding sequence is TGTGCCAGCAGTTTAACCGCCGGGAACACTGAAGCTTTCTTT. As protein: CASSLTAGNTEAFF.

This chain connects TRBV6-5 to TRBJ2-3, with 8 bases that match TRBD1. The CDR3 length is 16 residues. The trim removed 0 bases at V and 2 bases at J, leaving 4 bases unmatched. The V gene's germline CDR1 is MNHEY and CDR2 SVGAGI. The CDR3 spells CASSYSSQGATDTQYF. CDR3 nucleotide sequence: TGTGCCAGCAGTTACTCGTCCCAGGGGGCCACAGATACGCAGTATTTT.

This chain joins TRBV11-1 and TRBJ1-6, with TRBD1 identical over 11 bases. The CDR3 consists of 19 residues. Per germline, CDR1 SGHAT and CDR2 FQDESV (reference sequence). Losses at the gene ends were 1 base for V and 7 bases for J; bases not matched to a gene: 12. CDR3 in DNA: TGTGCCAGCAGCTTAGGGCGGAGGACAGGGGGCGATTACAATTCACCCCTCCACTTT. Translation gives CASSLGRRTGGDYNSPLHF.

To note about this clonotype: One base away lies a much larger clone, so this may be a sequencing read error. The genes are TRBV12-3 or TRBV12-4 and TRBJ2-1; D not resolved. The CDR3 consists of 11 residues. The CDR3 region has the DNA TGTGCCAGCAGACAAAACAATGAGCAGTTGTTC. Residues: CASRQNNEQLF.

The V call is TRBV6-5, the J call TRBJ2-5; possible D gene TRBD1, 5 bases. The CDR3 is 15 amino acids. Germline V gives CDR1 MNHEY, CDR2 SVGAGI. V was cut by 2 bases and J by 5 bases, with 15 bases left in between. CDR3 region: CASSYGAGLSETQYF. In DNA, the CDR3 is TGTGCCAGCAGTTACGGGGCAGGGCTTTCGGAGACCCAGTACTTC.

The chain is built from TRBV12-3 or TRBV12-4 and TRBJ2-7, with D possibly called TRBD1 or TRBD2 (5 bases each). The CDR3 covers 13 residues. V lost 4 bases and J lost 3, with 10 bases in between. CDR3 coding DNA: TGTGCCAGCAGTTGGGACGGAGGCTACGAGCAGTACTTC. Translating gives CASSWDGGYEQYF.

V usage is TRBV19 and J usage is TRBJ2-1; TRBD2 matches at 10 bases. The CDR3 runs 13 residues. V shed 10 bases, J shed 8 bases, and the junction held 8 bases outside the gene matches. CDR1 and CDR2 from the germline V gene are LNHDA and SQIVND (reference sequence). The CDR3 coding sequence is TGTGCCACCTCGGGACTAGCGAGGGATGAGCAGTTCTTC. As protein: CATSGLARDEQFF.

This sequence joins TRBV27 and TRBJ2-7; no clear D gene. Trimming cost V 5 bases and J 4 bases, with 15 bases left between them. The germline gives CDR1 MNHEY, CDR2 SMNVEV (reference sequence). The CDR3 length is 14 residues. The CDR3 here is CASSLGLSVYEQYF. The CDR3 coding sequence is TGTGCCAGCAGTCTTGGCCTTTCGGTATACGAGCAGTACTTC.

This clonotype was picked up a small number of times. This chain joins TRBV7-4 and TRBJ1-1; D unresolved. Germline V lookup: CDR1 SGHVT, CDR2 SQSDAQ. This CDR3 comprises 12 residues. Trimming pared 4 bases from V and 7 bases from J, leaving 10 bases between. CDR3: CASSSRIGEAFF. Written as DNA, the CDR3 is TGTGCCAGCAGCTCAAGGATAGGTGAAGCTTTCTTT. Complete variable domain (other parts from reference TRBV7-4 and TRBJ1-1): GAGVSQSPRYKVAKRGRDVALRCDSISGHVTLYWYRQTLGQGSEVLTYSQSDAQRDKSGRPSGRFSAERPERSVSTLKIQRTEQGDSAVYLCASSSRIGEAFFGQGTRLTVV.

This clonotype was seen a few times. This rearrangement joins TRBV12-3 or TRBV12-4 to TRBJ1-5; 8 bases are a match to TRBD1. The CDR3 is made up of 16 amino acids. Trimming took 3 bases from V and 8 from J; bases not matched to a gene: 12. CDR3 DNA sequence: TGTGCCAGCAGTTTCCGTAAGGACAGGGTCTGGGAGCCCCAGCATTTT. It encodes CASSFRKDRVWEPQHF.

The chain combines TRBV20-1 with TRBJ2-3, with 8 positions matching TRBD2. Trimming cost V 2 bases and J 6 bases; bases outside gene matches: 10. This CDR3 is built from 15 residues. From germline, CDR1 is DFQATT and CDR2 SNEGSKA (reference sequence). CDR3 nucleotides: TGCAGTGCTAGAATGCCGGGACTAGGGTGGGATACGCAGTATTTT. Protein product: CSARMPGLGWDTQYF.